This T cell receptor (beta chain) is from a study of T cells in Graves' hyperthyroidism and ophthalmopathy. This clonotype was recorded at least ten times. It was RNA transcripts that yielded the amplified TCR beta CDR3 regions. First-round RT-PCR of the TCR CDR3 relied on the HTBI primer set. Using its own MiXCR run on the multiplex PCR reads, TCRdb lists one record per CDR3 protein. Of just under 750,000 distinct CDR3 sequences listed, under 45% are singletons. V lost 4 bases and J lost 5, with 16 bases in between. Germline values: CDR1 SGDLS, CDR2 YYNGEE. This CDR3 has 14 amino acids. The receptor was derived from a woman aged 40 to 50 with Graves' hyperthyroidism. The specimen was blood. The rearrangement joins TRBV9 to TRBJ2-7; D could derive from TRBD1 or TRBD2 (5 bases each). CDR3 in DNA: TGTGCCAGCAGCTTCGAGGGACGGCGCCACGAGCAGTACTTC. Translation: CASSFEGRRHEQYF.